These 6 T cell receptor beta chains share one sample of origin, sequenced in a study of cytomegalovirus exposure and HLA in healthy donors. PCR employed 60 Vbeta and 13 Jbeta primers. The table came from immunoSEQ multiplex PCR; TCRdb's copy has only in-frame clones and leaves some out. The sample consists of 150,000 or so clones, 70% to 75% of them appearing once. Sequencing used PBMCs. The receptors were sampled from a male donor in good health and CMV-seronegative.

The V and J genes are TRBV6-5 and TRBJ2-3, with 10 bases aligning to TRBD2. The CDR3 length is 16 residues. Germline V lookup: CDR1 MNHEY, CDR2 SVGAGI. The J segment lost 4 bases and the V segment lost 3 bases, leaving 7 bases of the junction unmatched. CDR3 protein: CASSYLSGLASDTQYF. The CDR3 DNA reads TGTGCCAGCAGTTATCTCTCGGGACTAGCGTCAGATACGCAGTATTTT.

The V and J genes are TRBV4-1 and TRBJ1-1; D is unresolved. V lost 0 bases and J lost 11, with 10 bases in between. The CDR3 is 12 residues long. Germline-derived CDR1 and CDR2 are MGHRA and YSYEKL. The CDR3 is CASSQDRVGAFF. The CDR3 DNA is TGCGCCAGCAGCCAAGATCGGGTCGGTGCTTTCTTT.

The rearrangement joins TRBV6-5 to TRBJ2-1; possibly TRBD1 for D (6 bases). This CDR3 has 16 residues. The germline CDR1 and CDR2 sequences are MNHEY and SVGAGI. The ends were cut back, 0 bases at V and 5 bases at J, with 14 bases in the middle. CDR3 in DNA: TGTGCCAGCAGTTACTCGTGGGCAGGGGCAAACAATGAGCAGTTCTTC. Its translation is CASSYSWAGANNEQFF.

This clone occurred a few times. The chain employs TRBV30 and TRBJ1-2, with a tentative D call TRBD1 (5 bases). Germline CDR1 and CDR2: GTSNPN and SVGIG (reference sequence). This CDR3 spans 15 amino acids. Trimming pared 1 base from V and 5 bases from J, leaving 17 bases between. The DNA for the CDR3 is TGTGCCTGGAGTGGGTTCCTCGGAGGGGTGTATGGCTACACCTTC. It encodes CAWSGFLGGVYGYTF.

This chain links TRBV18 with TRBJ2-1; 8 bases fit TRBD2. The length of the CDR3 is 18 residues. CDR1 and CDR2 from the germline V gene are KGHSH and LQKENI. J gave up 6 bases and V 6 bases, and 19 bases lay outside the gene matches. The CDR3 DNA sequence: TGTGCCAGCTCTCACACCCTAACTAGCGGAGTTTTCGGCAATGAGCAGTTCTTC. It specifies CASSHTLTSGVFGNEQFF.

This clone was observed a few times. V is TRBV29-1 and J is TRBJ2-1; 8 bases align to TRBD1. With V trimmed by 6 bases and J by 5 bases, 6 bases remained unmatched. CDR1 is SQVTM and CDR2 is ANQGSEA in the germline V gene. The CDR3 is made up of 13 amino acids. The CDR3 protein is CSVYGTGHNEQFF. The CDR3 DNA follows: TGCAGCGTATATGGGACAGGCCACAATGAGCAGTTCTTC.